This paragraph covers one TCR beta chain sequence. Its antigen specificity is not known. The input lacks base qualities; no much larger clone sits a single base away. This record belongs to a study of a mutant IDH1 vaccine in newly diagnosed glioma (dated by TCRdb to the early 2020s). Turning to the overall study: Vaccination began 4-6 weeks after radiotherapy alone, or alongside temozolomide cycles in the chemotherapy-containing groups. Of the approximately 30 treated patients, about 60% were male and approximately 38% were female, and the mean age was 40.4 years. Before enrollment, most patients had been given radiochemotherapy with temozolomide as standard therapy, while the rest had received either radiotherapy alone or temozolomide alone. The week-35 safety follow-up was designated visit V12, and the week-47 end of study was designated visit V13. Peripheral blood samples were drawn at six visits, namely V03 (baseline), V05, V07, V10, V12 and V13. For exploratory analyses, approximately 23 treated patients had longitudinal TCRB deep sequencing done wherever samples were available. Overall results and qualifications from the work: It was noted by the authors that analyses of patient blood samples could not be reproduced owing to sample limitations. Availability determined which PBMC samples were chosen for TCRB deep sequencing. Across multiple MHC alleles, vaccine-induced immune responses were seen in about 93% of patients. Pseudoprogression seemed to be unrelated to changes in the top peripheral T cell clonotypes found by TCRB sequencing.

The intended sense of this specimen's time point label: week 47, end of study. Every vaccine dose consisted of 300 ug of a 20-mer mutant IDH1 peptide in Montanide, administered subcutaneously together with topical imiquimod. Eight vaccinations were administered to patients in weeks 1, 3, 5, 7, 11, 15, 19 and 23, corresponding to visits V03 through V10. The donors had newly diagnosed IDH1-mutant astrocytomas of WHO grade 3 or 4 that showed loss of nuclear ATRX. The samples were drawn from NOA16, a multicentre, single-arm, open-label phase I trial in Germany that tested a mutant IDH1 peptide vaccine in humans for the first time. Genomic DNA for TCRB sequencing was extracted from EDTA blood using the DNeasy Blood and Tissue Kit. Library preparation employed the immunoSEQ multiplex PCR assay. The hsTCRB Kit was used according to the manufacturer's protocol to amplify rearranged TCR beta chain sequences. Sequencing of TCRB libraries was carried out on an Illumina MiSeq. Per the authors' processing: The proprietary platform of the kit vendor was used for demultiplexing, trimming and gene mapping. TCRdb stores this immuneACCESS table with in-frame sequences only. Part of the clones is absent; in the studies checked, under half of the shortfall reflects unresolved V genes, and no reason is known for the rest. From that table come the V and J calls and clone size; the DNA was used to work out D and trimming. The sample table shows about 83,000 clones, and over 75% are seen once. About 5.7% of the sample is held by the ten biggest clonotypes.

The germline V gene sets CDR1 to SGHDT and CDR2 to YYEEEE. V is reduced by 2 bases and J by 8 bases, leaving a spacing of 13 bases between them. From the cysteine through the phenylalanine, the CDR3 covers 13 amino acids. The only DNA kept is the CDR3, 39 bases in frame from the first base. The rearrangement combines TRBV5-6 with TRBJ1-1, with the D gene not confidently named. This sequence was found in a man in his forties with glioma. This specimen consisted of PBMCs, obtained from a glioma patient whose treatment included an IDH1 peptide vaccine. The nucleotides read TGTGCCAGCAGCTTACGGATCGATAGGGAAGCTTTCTTT. This translates into CASSLRIDREAFF.